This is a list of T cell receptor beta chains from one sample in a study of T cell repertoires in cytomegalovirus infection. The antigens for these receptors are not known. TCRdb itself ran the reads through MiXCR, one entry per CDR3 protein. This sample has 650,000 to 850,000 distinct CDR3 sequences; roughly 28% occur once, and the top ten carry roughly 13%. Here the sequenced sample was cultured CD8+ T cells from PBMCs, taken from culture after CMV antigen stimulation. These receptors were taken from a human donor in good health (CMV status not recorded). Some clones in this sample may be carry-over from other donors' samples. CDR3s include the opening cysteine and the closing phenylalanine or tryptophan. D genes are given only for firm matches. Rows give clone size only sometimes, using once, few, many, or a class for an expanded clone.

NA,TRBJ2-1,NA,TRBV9,TGTGCCAGCAGCCGAAGGTGGGATGAGCAGTTCTTC,CASSRRWDEQFF
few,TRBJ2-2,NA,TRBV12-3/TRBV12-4,TGTGCCAGCAGTACCCTGGGGGGGGGGCCCTCCGGGGAGCTGTTTTTT,CASSTLGGGPSGELFF
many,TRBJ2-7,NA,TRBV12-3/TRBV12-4,TGTGCCAGCAGTTTAGTTTCTTACAACGAGCAGTACTTC,CASSLVSYNEQYF
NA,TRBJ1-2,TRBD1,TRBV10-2,TGCGCCAGCAGGGACAGGTCTGGCTACACCTTC,CASRDRSGYTF
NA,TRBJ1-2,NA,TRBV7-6,TGTGCCATCCCACTCACGACGGGGGGCTACACCTTC,CAIPLTTGGYTF
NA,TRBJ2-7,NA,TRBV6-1,TGTGCCAGCATCGAGGGGGAGACCTACGAGCAGTACTTC,CASIEGETYEQYF
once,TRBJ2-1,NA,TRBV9,TGTGCCAGCAGCGTAGGTCAGCGTGAGCAGTTCTTC,CASSVGQREQFF
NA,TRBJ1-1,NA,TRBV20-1,TGCAGTGGAGACGGGGGGACTGAAGCTTTCTTT,CSGDGGTEAFF
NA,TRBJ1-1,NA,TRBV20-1,TGCAGTGCCCTCTTCCCTGCCTCCATGAACACTGAAGCTTTCTTT,CSALFPASMNTEAFF
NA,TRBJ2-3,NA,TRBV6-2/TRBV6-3,TGTGCCAGCAGTTACCTCCCCGATACGCAGTATTTT,CASSYLPDTQYF
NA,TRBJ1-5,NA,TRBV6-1,TGTGCCAGCAGTGAACTGACATACCCGGCCAGCAATCAGCCCCAGCATTTT,CASSELTYPASNQPQHF
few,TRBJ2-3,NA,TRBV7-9,TGTGCCAGCAGCCACACTATCCGGCGGCCCAGTATGACCACAGATACGCAGTATTTT,CASSHTIRRPSMTTDTQYF
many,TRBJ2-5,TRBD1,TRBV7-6,TGTGCCAGCAGCTTAGGGCCAGGGACAGGGGAGCAGTACTTC,CASSLGPGTGEQYF
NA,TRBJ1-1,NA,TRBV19,TGTGCCAGTAGTATAGTTGGCAGGGAAGCTTTCTTT,CASSIVGREAFF
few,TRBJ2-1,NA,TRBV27,TGTGCCAGCAGTTTCGGGCCGGGATACAATGAGCAGTTCTTC,CASSFGPGYNEQFF
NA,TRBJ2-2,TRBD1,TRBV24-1,TGTGCCACCAGTGAGCCACCGGGACAGGGTCACACCGGGGAGCTGTTTTTT,CATSEPPGQGHTGELFF
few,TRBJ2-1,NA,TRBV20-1,TGCAGTGCCATGCGGGGGCGGGGGTTCTTC,CSAMRGRGFF
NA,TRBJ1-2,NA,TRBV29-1,TGCAGCGTTGAAGATCGGGGGGGGAGGGGGAGTCTCCTCTATGGCTACACCTTC,CSVEDRGGRGSLLYGYTF
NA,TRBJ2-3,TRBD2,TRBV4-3,TGCGCCAGCAGCCCAGCCTTCCTAGCGGGGGAAGACACAGATACGCAGTATTTT,CASSPAFLAGEDTDTQYF
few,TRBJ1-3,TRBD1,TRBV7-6,TGTGCCAGCAGCTCGCTTAATTACAGGGGACATGGAAACACCATATATTTT,CASSSLNYRGHGNTIYF
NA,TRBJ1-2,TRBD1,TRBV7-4,TGTGCCAGCAGCTTGGGACAGGCGCACTATGGCTACACCTTC,CASSLGQAHYGYTF
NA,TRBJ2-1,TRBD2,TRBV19,TGTGCCAGTAGTCCAGGAGGGACTACGGTCTACAATGAGCAGTTCTTC,CASSPGGTTVYNEQFF
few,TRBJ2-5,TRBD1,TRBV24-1,TGTGCCACCAGTGACGCGACAGGGGGAGAGACCCAGTACTTC,CATSDATGGETQYF
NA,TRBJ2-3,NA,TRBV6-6,TGTGCCAGCAGTTACGTTCGGGGCACAGATACGCAGTATTTT,CASSYVRGTDTQYF